These T cell receptor beta chains were read from a single sample in a study of CD8+CD57+ T cells in acquired aplastic anemia. TCRdb reprocessed the reads with MiXCR, giving one entry per CDR3 protein. Of 98,000 or so distinct CDR3 sequences detected, roughly 51% appear once; the ten largest clones hold 30% to 40%. Sequencing input: sorted CD4+, CD8+, or CD8+CD57+ T cells (not recorded which) from PBMCs. The receptor set was obtained from a human donor in good health, serving as a control. CDR3s include the opening cysteine and the closing phenylalanine or tryptophan. D genes are given only for firm matches. The size of a clone is reported for some rows only, either as once, few or many, or as a class for expanded clones.

>TRBV6-5|TRBJ1-6|TRBD1|NA
CASSYVDRGTWNSPLHF
TGTGCCAGCAGTTACGTCGACAGGGGGACGTGGAATTCACCCCTCCACTTT
>TRBV15|TRBJ1-6|NA|NA
CATSTLGGSPLHF
TGTGCCACTAGTACGCTAGGGGGATCACCCCTCCACTTT
>TRBV27|TRBJ1-1|NA|NA
CASSLQGGLNTEASF
TGTGCCAGCAGTTTACAAGGCGGACTGAACACTGAAGCTTCCTTT
>TRBV20-1|TRBJ2-7|NA|NA
CSASWAAAAKRNEQYF
TGCAGTGCTAGTTGGGCGGCGGCAGCGAAAAGAAACGAGCAGTACTTC
>TRBV20-1|TRBJ2-2|TRBD2|many
CSAVAGQTNTGELFF
TGCAGTGCTGTAGCGGGGCAAACGAACACCGGGGAGCTGTTTTTT
>TRBV2|TRBJ1-2|TRBD1|many
CASKQGATAVDGYTF
TGTGCCAGCAAGCAGGGGGCGACCGCGGTAGATGGCTACACCTTC
>TRBV6-4|TRBJ1-6|NA|NA
CAIGPSSYNSPLHF
TGTGCCATTGGGCCGAGCTCCTATAATTCACCCCTCCACTTT
>TRBV19|TRBJ1-2|NA|NA
CASGARGANYGYTF
TGTGCCAGCGGTGCTAGGGGGGCTAACTATGGCTACACCTTC
>TRBV7-9|TRBJ1-1|NA|many
CASSPRAGFFAEAFF
TGTGCCAGCAGCCCTAGGGCAGGGTTTTTCGCTGAAGCTTTCTTT
>TRBV6-1|TRBJ2-7|NA|few
CATRPGTATYEQYF
TGTGCCACCAGACCCGGGACCGCGACCTACGAGCAGTACTTC
>TRBV29-1|TRBJ2-3|NA|NA
CSVDPPEEPTDTQYF
TGCAGCGTGGATCCCCCGGAGGAACCCACAGATACGCAGTATTTT
>TRBV4-3|TRBJ2-7|NA|many
CASSQGVGGREQYF
TGCGCCAGCAGCCAAGGGGTCGGGGGAAGGGAGCAGTACTTC
>TRBV24-1|TRBJ1-1|TRBD1|few
CAIQETGMNTEAFF
TGTGCCATTCAAGAGACAGGGATGAACACTGAAGCTTTCTTT
>TRBV20-1|TRBJ1-2|NA|NA
CSARDPDGNYGYTF
TGCAGTGCTAGAGATCCAGACGGGAACTATGGCTACACCTTC
>TRBV2|TRBJ2-1|TRBD2|NA
CASTLAGDFYNEQFF
TGTGCCAGTACACTAGCGGGGGATTTTTACAATGAGCAGTTCTTC
>TRBV11-2|TRBJ2-7|TRBD1|NA
CASSADRVGDEQYF
TGTGCCAGCAGCGCCGACAGGGTAGGCGATGAGCAGTACTTC
>TRBV15|TRBJ1-2|NA|few
CATSRDRRNYGYTF
TGTGCCACCAGCAGAGATCGTCGCAACTATGGCTACACCTTC
>TRBV15|TRBJ1-6|TRBD1|NA
CATSREAGGNSPLHF
TGTGCCACCAGCAGAGAGGCAGGGGGTAATTCACCCCTCCACTTT
>TRBV2|TRBJ1-3|NA|many
CASAGQSGNTIYF
TGTGCCAGTGCAGGACAATCGGGAAACACCATATATTTT
>TRBV12-3/TRBV12-4|TRBJ2-7|NA|many
CASSFGGRVREQYF
TGTGCCAGCAGTTTCGGGGGGCGAGTTAGGGAGCAGTACTTC
>TRBV5-1|TRBJ2-3|TRBD2|NA
CASSLASGGTDTQYF
TGCGCCAGCAGCTTGGCTAGCGGGGGCACAGATACGCAGTATTTT
>TRBV7-2|TRBJ2-5|NA|NA
CASSLRGGWVQEIRYF
TGTGCCAGCAGCTTGAGAGGCGGCTGGGTACAGGAGATCCGGTACTTC
>TRBV12-3/TRBV12-4|TRBJ2-1|NA|many
CASRTTREVEQFF
TGTGCCAGCAGGACGACTAGGGAGGTTGAGCAGTTCTTC
>TRBV2|TRBJ2-1|NA|few
CASSSGGPTYNEQFF
TGTGCCAGCAGTTCAGGGGGGCCAACTTACAATGAGCAGTTCTTC
>TRBV7-9|TRBJ1-4|NA|many
CASSLNGFGANEKLFF
TGTGCCAGCAGCTTAAACGGCTTCGGGGCTAATGAAAAACTGTTTTTT
>TRBV2|TRBJ2-7|TRBD2|NA
CASSFTSGSQYEQYF
TGTGCCAGCAGCTTTACTAGCGGGAGTCAGTACGAGCAGTACTTC
>TRBV6-5|TRBJ2-5|TRBD1|many
CASSYFSTGDETQYF
TGTGCCAGCAGTTACTTCTCGACAGGGGACGAGACCCAGTACTTC
>TRBV6-1|TRBJ1-2|NA|once
CASSLTGKRSTF
TGTGCCAGCAGTCTTACAGGGAAGCGGAGCACCTTC
>TRBV25-1|TRBJ2-7|TRBD1|NA
CASRGQESSYEQYF
TGTGCCAGCAGGGGACAGGAAAGCTCCTACGAGCAGTACTTC
>TRBV20-1|TRBJ1-1|NA|many
CSAGDGTEAFF
TGCAGTGCCGGAGATGGGACTGAAGCTTTCTTT
>TRBV27|TRBJ1-1|NA|many
CASSLSLNTEAFF
TGTGCCAGCAGTTTAAGCTTGAACACTGAAGCTTTCTTT
>TRBV6-5|TRBJ1-6|NA|once
CASSSADNSPLHF
TGTGCCAGCAGTTCGGCCGACAATTCGCCCCTCCACTTT
>TRBV25-1|TRBJ2-3|NA|NA
CASSGWDSTDTQYF
TGTGCCAGCAGTGGATGGGACAGCACAGATACGCAGTATTTT
>TRBV4-2|TRBJ2-5|NA|NA
CASSQGPVGTQYF
TGTGCCAGCAGCCAGGGACCGGTGGGGACCCAGTACTTC
>TRBV7-3|TRBJ2-3|TRBD2|NA
CASSLTSGLAVKDTQYF
TGTGCCAGCAGCTTAACATCGGGACTAGCGGTAAAAGATACGCAGTATTTT
>TRBV10-3|TRBJ2-7|TRBD2|NA
CAIGESRGVGLAWEQYF
TGTGCCATCGGTGAGTCGCGGGGTGTGGGACTAGCGTGGGAGCAGTACTTC
>TRBV19|TRBJ1-2|NA|NA
CASMKFNYGYTF
TGTGCCAGTATGAAGTTTAACTATGGCTACACCTTC
>TRBV4-3|TRBJ1-5|TRBD1|many
CASSQGGTGNQPQHF
TGCGCCAGCAGCCAGGGGGGGACAGGCAATCAGCCCCAGCATTTT
>TRBV20-1|TRBJ1-1|NA|NA
CSVSGRGTEAFF
TGCAGTGTAAGCGGCAGGGGCACTGAAGCTTTCTTT
>TRBV10-3|TRBJ1-5|NA|NA
CAISHRVDQPQHF
TGTGCCATCAGTCACAGGGTTGATCAGCCCCAGCATTTT
>TRBV4-3|TRBJ2-5|NA|NA
CASSQDIGPWGRQESQYF
TGCGCCAGCAGCCAAGATATCGGTCCCTGGGGGCGACAAGAGTCCCAGTACTTC